This TCR beta chain emerged from a study of T cells in Graves' hyperthyroidism and ophthalmopathy. Study-level findings and limits: Most clonotypes expanded in the thyroid (above 0.001) were also present in blood.

This clonotype was counted a few times. Its antigen is unidentified. The CDR3 is made up of 17 amino acids. Trimming cost V 5 bases and J 6 bases, with 24 bases left between them. Germline CDR1 is SGHAT and CDR2 is FQNNGV. Researchers took RNA transcripts and amplified the TCR beta CDR3 regions from them. First-round RT-PCR with HTBI primers amplified the TCR CDR3 region. TCRdb independently ran MiXCR on the multiplex PCR reads; one entry per CDR3 protein. The data hold about half a million distinct CDR3 sequences, with just under 20% observed a single time. The sequence was obtained from a man aged 35-49 years with Graves' ophthalmopathy. The specimen sequenced was blood. The V gene is TRBV11-2, the J gene TRBJ2-3, with D possibly being TRBD1 (6 bases). CDR3 region: CASSPRGQGLGVDTQYF. The CDR3 DNA sequence: TGTGCCAGCAGCCCGAGGGGTCAGGGGCTCGGTGTGGATACGCAGTATTTT.